One sample yielded the 17 T cell receptor beta chains listed below, sequenced in a study of technical replicates of blood from a handful of donors. The data were produced by immunoSEQ multiplex PCR, yet TCRdb's version contains in-frame clones alone and is incomplete. Among about 78,000 clones listed, 90% to 95% were seen once. Material for sequencing was T cells isolated from PBMCs. All receptors derive from a human donor in good health.

The chain recombines TRBV19 with TRBJ2-3, with TRBD2 matching over 11 bases. The CDR3 sequence is 15 residues long. J gave up 2 bases and V 7 bases, and 5 bases lay outside the gene matches. Germline V CDR1 and CDR2: LNHDA, SQIVND (reference sequence). The CDR3 protein is CASIRLAGYTDTQYF. CDR3 DNA sequence: TGTGCCAGTATCCGACTAGCGGGATACACAGATACGCAGTATTTT.

V is TRBV7-2 and J is TRBJ2-1; 13 bases map to TRBD2. After removal of 1 base from V and 10 bases from J, the junction contained 7 bases not matched to a gene. The germline CDR1 and CDR2 sequences are SGHTA and FQGNSA. This CDR3 contains 16 residues. The CDR3 reads CASSLEGTSGMGEQFF. CDR3 nucleotide sequence: TGTGCCAGCAGCTTAGAAGGGACTAGCGGGATGGGGGAGCAGTTCTTC. Filled out from reference TRBV7-2 and TRBJ2-1, the complete variable domain reads GAGVSQSPSNKVTEKGKDVELRCDPISGHTALYWYRQSLGQGLEFLIYFQGNSAPDKSGLPSDRFSAERTGGSVSTLTIQRTQQEDSAVYLCASSLEGTSGMGEQFFGPGTRLTVL.

This rearrangement joins TRBV29-1 to TRBJ1-4, with a tentative D call TRBD1 (5 bases). Trimming removed 3 bases at V and 4 bases at J, with 9 bases between. Per germline, CDR1 SQVTM and CDR2 ANQGSEA. The CDR3 totals 13 residues. This CDR3 reads CSVEEGLNEKLFF. CDR3 sequence (DNA): TGCAGCGTTGAGGAGGGACTTAATGAAAAACTGTTTTTT.

The chain joins TRBV27 to TRBJ1-1; the match to TRBD1 covers 7 bases. J gave up 6 bases and V 5 bases, and 12 bases lay outside the gene matches. Germline CDR1 and CDR2: MNHEY and SMNVEV (reference sequence). The CDR3 sequence is 15 residues long. The CDR3 loop reads CASSPRQGIGAEAFF. In nucleotides, the CDR3 is TGTGCCAGCAGTCCCCGACAGGGAATAGGCGCTGAAGCTTTCTTT.

CDR3 protein: CASSLQGGGNRNGYTF. CDR3 nucleotides: TGTGCCAGCAGCTTACAGGGCGGCGGAAATCGGAATGGCTACACCTTC. The J gene is TRBJ1-2, the V gene TRBV7-2, with D possibly matching TRBD1 (5 bases). Germline values: CDR1 SGHTA, CDR2 FQGNSA. The germline V and J ends were trimmed by 2 bases and 6 bases, with 19 bases remaining between them. The CDR3 runs to 16 residues.

The chain's CDR3 is CASSLKTVSYEQYF. In nucleotides, the CDR3 is TGTGCCAGCAGTCTTAAGACAGTCTCCTACGAGCAGTACTTC. The V call is TRBV11-3, the J call TRBJ2-7; tentative D call: TRBD1 (5 bases). Germline V gene sequence: CDR1 SGHNT, CDR2 YENEEA. This CDR3 has 14 residues. Deletions cut 6 bases from V and 0 bases from J, with 12 bases between.

The rearrangement joins TRBV10-3 to TRBJ1-5, with TRBD1 matching 7 bases. The CDR3 runs 15 residues. The germline gives CDR1 ENHRY, CDR2 SYGVKD. With V trimmed by 3 bases and J by 3 bases, 5 bases remained unmatched. In DNA, the CDR3 is TGTGCCATCAGTGATGACAGGGTGGTCAATCAGCCCCAGCATTTT. As protein: CAISDDRVVNQPQHF.

The gene calls are TRBV6-5 and TRBJ1-3; D not resolved. The CDR3 runs to 13 residues. The V gene's germline CDR1 is MNHEY and CDR2 SVGAGI. With 5 bases removed from V and 0 bases from J, the gap between germline ends came to 5 bases. Here the CDR3 DNA reads TGTGCCAGCAGTCTCAGCTCTGGAAACACCATATATTTT. The encoded protein is CASSLSSGNTIYF.

This chain links TRBV19 with TRBJ2-7, with a tentative D call TRBD2 (6 bases). The CDR3 has 15 amino acids. In germline, CDR1 is LNHDA, CDR2 SQIVND (reference sequence). V dropped 6 bases and J dropped 0 bases, with 15 bases sitting between them. This chain's CDR3 is CASSSNFGSSYEQYF. The CDR3 DNA sequence: TGTGCCAGTAGCTCGAACTTCGGGAGCTCCTACGAGCAGTACTTC.

V gene TRBV25-1 combines with J gene TRBJ2-4, with D possibly being TRBD2 (6 bases). V was shortened by 8 bases and J by 0 bases, with 20 bases between the two germline ends. Germline-derived CDR1 and CDR2 are MGHDK and SYGVNS. There are 17 residues in the CDR3. In nucleotides, the CDR3 is TGTGCCAGCGGGAGCAGTCGGGACTCTCTAGCCAAAAACATTCAGTACTTC. Amino acids: CASGSSRDSLAKNIQYF.

The genes are TRBV13 and TRBJ2-6; D is perhaps TRBD2 (6 bases). Germline V gene data show CDR1 as PRHDT and CDR2 as FYEKMQ (reference sequence). Between the trimmed V and J ends, which lost 4 bases and 8 bases, there was a span of 15 bases. This CDR3 spans 15 amino acids. CDR3 loop: CASSSLGGKTNVLTF. The CDR3 DNA sequence: TGTGCCAGCAGCTCCCTGGGCGGGAAAACCAACGTCCTGACTTTC.

This chain uses TRBV19 with TRBJ2-3, with TRBD2 matching over 7 bases. The CDR3 contains 15 residues. Germline loops: CDR1 LNHDA, CDR2 SQIVND (reference sequence). The junction had 8 bases not matched to a gene; V was cut back by 7 bases and J by 1 base. As DNA, the CDR3 is TGTGCCAGTAAAGGACGCGGGAGTGGCACAGATACGCAGTATTTT. Encoded protein: CASKGRGSGTDTQYF.

The CDR3 DNA reads TGCAGCGTTGAGGGGACTAGCGGAGGGTTGGAGTACGAGCAGTACTTC. This codes for CSVEGTSGGLEYEQYF. The V and J genes are TRBV29-1 and TRBJ2-7, with 11 bases matching TRBD2. CDR3 length: 16 amino acids. V gave up 3 bases and J gave up 4 bases; unmatched junction bases: 11. In germline, CDR1 is SQVTM, CDR2 ANQGSEA.

V usage is TRBV6-5 and J usage is TRBJ2-7; 7 bases line up with TRBD2. This CDR3 is 15 amino acids long. V shed 5 bases, J shed 3 bases, and the junction held 10 bases outside the gene matches. CDR1 is MNHEY, CDR2 SVGAGI, per germline. CDR3 nucleotides: TGTGCCAGCAGTCCAAGCGGGACGGCACACTACGAGCAGTACTTC. Its translation: CASSPSGTAHYEQYF.

J is TRBJ1-3 and V is TRBV28; no clear D gene. The length of the CDR3 is 16 residues. V gave up 4 bases and J gave up 4 bases, with 17 bases separating them. The germline V gene has CDR1 MDHEN and CDR2 SYDVKM. CDR3 in amino acids: CASSCRPGEYGNTIYF. Written as DNA, the CDR3 is TGTGCCAGCAGTTGCCGCCCCGGGGAATACGGAAACACCATATATTTT.

This chain joins TRBV15 and TRBJ1-5, with TRBD1 as a possible D gene (5 bases). The CDR3 is made up of 14 amino acids. Between the trimmed V and J ends, which lost 1 base and 7 bases, there was a span of 11 bases. Germline-derived CDR1 and CDR2 are LNHNV and YYDKDF (reference sequence). CDR3 region: CATSRGGARQPQHF. The CDR3 DNA follows: TGTGCCACCAGCAGAGGCGGGGCTCGACAGCCCCAGCATTTT.

The rearrangement uses TRBV4-2 and TRBJ2-3; the D is unclear. The CDR3 covers 14 residues. The germline CDR1 and CDR2 sequences are LGHNA and YNFKEQ. Between the trimmed V and J ends, which lost 1 base and 5 bases, there was a span of 10 bases. The CDR3: CASSQVYAEDTQYF. As DNA, the CDR3 is TGTGCCAGCAGCCAAGTCTATGCGGAAGATACGCAGTATTTT.